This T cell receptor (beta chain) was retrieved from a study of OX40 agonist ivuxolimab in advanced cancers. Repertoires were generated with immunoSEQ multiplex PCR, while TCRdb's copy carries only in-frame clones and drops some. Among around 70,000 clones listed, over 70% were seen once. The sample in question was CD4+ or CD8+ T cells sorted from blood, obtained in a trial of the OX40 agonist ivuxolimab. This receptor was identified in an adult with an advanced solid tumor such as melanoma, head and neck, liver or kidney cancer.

The CDR3 is CASTLTRYRDYEQYF. CDR3 sequence (DNA): TGTGCCAGCACCCTTACTCGATACAGGGACTACGAGCAGTACTTC. The chain couples TRBV6-6 to TRBJ2-7; D may be TRBD1 (6 bases). The germline V gene encodes CDR1 MNHNY and CDR2 SVGAGI (reference sequence). V was trimmed by 7 bases and J by 3 bases, leaving 19 bases between them. This CDR3 contains 15 residues.